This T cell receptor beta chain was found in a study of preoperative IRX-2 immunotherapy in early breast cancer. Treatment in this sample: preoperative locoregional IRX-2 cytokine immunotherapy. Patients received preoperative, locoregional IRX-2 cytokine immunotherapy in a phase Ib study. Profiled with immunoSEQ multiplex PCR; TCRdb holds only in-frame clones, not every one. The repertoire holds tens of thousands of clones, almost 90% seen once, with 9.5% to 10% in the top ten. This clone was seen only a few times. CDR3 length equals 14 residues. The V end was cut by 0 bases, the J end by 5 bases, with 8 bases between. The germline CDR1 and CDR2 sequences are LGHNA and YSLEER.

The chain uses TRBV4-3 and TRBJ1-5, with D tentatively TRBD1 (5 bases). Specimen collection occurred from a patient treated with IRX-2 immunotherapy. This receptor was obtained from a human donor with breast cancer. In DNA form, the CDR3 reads TGCGCCAGCAGCCAAGAGTCGGGGCATCAGCCCCAGCATTTT. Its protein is CASSQESGHQPQHF.